Listed here are 7 T cell receptor beta chains from one sample, sequenced in a study of post-analysis software for immune sequencing data. Prepared TCR beta cDNA libraries contained unique molecular identifiers. TCRdb reprocessed the PCR reads with MiXCR, giving one entry per CDR3 protein. The data contain hundreds of thousands of distinct CDR3 sequences, about 27% of them seen just once; the ten biggest clones take up around 0.6%. No antigen has been identified for these receptors. Overall study findings and caveats: There were five TRBV segments more frequent in patients than controls, and TRBV5-6, TRBV5-1 and TRBV20-1 were among them.

Material for sequencing was blood. The receptor source for this set is a girl aged 5 to 17 with multiple sclerosis.

This clonotype has more than one count but fewer than ten. The chain recombines TRBV4-3 with TRBJ2-2; 11 bases are shared with TRBD2. With 2 bases clipped from V and 3 bases from J, the junction kept 14 bases outside the gene matches. This CDR3 is 20 amino acids long. The germline CDR1 and CDR2 sequences are LGHNA and YSLEER. The CDR3 spells CASSQFPPGLAAVYTGELFF. CDR3 DNA: TGCGCCAGCAGCCAATTCCCTCCGGGACTAGCGGCTGTCTACACCGGGGAGCTGTTTTTT.

The rearrangement joins TRBV4-1 to TRBJ1-1, with D perhaps TRBD1 (6 bases). Per the germline V gene, CDR1 is MGHRA and CDR2 is YSYEKL. V was trimmed by 1 base and J by 2 bases, leaving 8 bases between them. CDR3 length: 14 amino acids. The CDR3 DNA reads TGCGCCAGCAGCCAAGGGGACATTAACACTGAAGCTTTCTTT. Protein: CASSQGDINTEAFF.

The gene calls are TRBV7-2 and TRBJ2-1; TRBD2 aligns across 14 bases. This CDR3 is built from 14 residues. Trimming at V came to 5 bases and at J to 9 bases, leaving 3 bases not matched to a gene. CDR1 and CDR2 from the germline V gene are SGHTA and FQGNSA. CDR3 residues: CASSPTSGRGEQFF. Written as DNA, the CDR3 is TGTGCCAGCAGCCCGACTAGCGGGAGGGGTGAGCAGTTCTTC.

The chain has TRBV5-1 and TRBJ2-3; TRBD2 is a possible D gene (5 bases). The CDR3 loop spans 14 amino acids. CDR1 is SGHRS, CDR2 YFSETQ, per germline. V was pared by 0 bases and J by 4 bases, with 9 bases between. The CDR3 sequence: CASSLGPSSDTQYF. The CDR3, as DNA: TGCGCCAGCAGCTTGGGTCCTAGCTCAGATACGCAGTATTTT. Full variable domain (missing parts from reference TRBV5-1 and TRBJ2-3): KAGVTQTPRYLIKTRGQQVTLSCSPISGHRSVSWYQQTPGQGLQFLFEYFSETQRNKGNFPGRFSGRQFSNSRSEMNVSTLELGDSALYLCASSLGPSSDTQYFGPGTRLTVL.

The chain is built from TRBV5-4 and TRBJ2-5; TRBD2 agrees at 13 bases. Germline CDR1 is SGHNT and CDR2 is YYREEE (reference sequence). V lost 5 bases to trimming and J lost 11 bases; unmatched junction nucleotides: 12. This CDR3 contains 15 residues. The CDR3 sequence is CASSMGLAGPPDQYF. CDR3 in DNA: TGTGCCAGCAGTATGGGACTAGCGGGACCGCCTGATCAGTACTTC.

V usage is TRBV20-1 and J usage is TRBJ2-7; 10 positions agree with TRBD2. This CDR3 has 15 amino acids. The germline CDR1 and CDR2 sequences are DFQATT and SNEGSKA (reference sequence). J lost 3 bases, V lost 5 bases, and 10 bases had no gene match. The CDR3 loop reads CSARNLAGDIYEQYF. The CDR3 region has the DNA TGCAGTGCTCGCAACCTAGCGGGAGATATCTACGAGCAGTACTTC.

This clonotype was detected a few times. The chain has TRBV7-8 and TRBJ2-1; 12 bases match TRBD2. V lost 5 bases and J lost 8; bases outside the gene matches: 19. The CDR3 totals 19 residues. Germline assignment: CDR1 SGHVS and CDR2 FQNEAQ. Written as DNA, the CDR3 is TGTGCCAGCAGCACCCGACCGGGACTAGCGGGCCAACGTTCGGATGAGCAGTTCTTC. As protein: CASSTRPGLAGQRSDEQFF. The full variable domain, with the rest looked up from reference TRBV7-8 and TRBJ2-1, is GAGVSQSPRYKVAKRGQDVALRCDPISGHVSLFWYQQALGQGPEFLTYFQNEAQLDKSGLPSDRFFAERPEGSVSTLKIQRTQQEDSAVYLCASSTRPGLAGQRSDEQFFGPGTRLTVL.